Below are 9 T cell receptor beta chains sequenced from a single sample in a study of T cells after yellow fever vaccination. TCRdb passed the 5' RACE reads through MiXCR, listing each CDR3 protein once. The table records some 120,000 distinct CDR3 sequences, roughly 8.9% of them present only once. The sequenced sample was CD8+ T cells sorted from PBMCs, obtained 45 days after the yellow fever booster vaccination. These TCRs come from a man aged 25 to 40 who received the YFV17D yellow fever vaccine.

In its sample, this clonotype was seen many times. V gene TRBV12-1 combines with J gene TRBJ2-7; the listed D gene, TRBD1, was not tested against the DNA. TRBV12-1 is a documented pseudogene. CDR3 size: 16 residues. CDR3: CASSRGTGVSSYEQYF. DNA for the CDR3: TGTGCCAGCAGCAGAGGGACAGGGGTATCCTCCTACGAGCAGTACTTC.

In its sample, this clonotype was seen a few times. The rearrangement uses TRBV29-1 and TRBJ2-1; 10 bases match TRBD1. Germline trimming cut 6 bases from V and 9 bases from J; bases unmatched to any gene: 8. CDR3 length: 13 residues. Looked up from germline, CDR1 is SQVTM and CDR2 is ANQGSEA. CDR3: CSVVGQGGGEQFF. The CDR3 nucleotides read TGCAGCGTGGTAGGACAGGGGGGGGGTGAGCAGTTCTTC.

This clonotype was observed many times. This chain connects TRBV27 to TRBJ1-5; 9 nucleotides match TRBD1. The CDR3 runs to 14 residues. CDR1 and CDR2 (germline): MNHEY, SMNVEV (reference sequence). The trim removed 5 bases at V and 5 bases at J, leaving 4 bases unmatched. The DNA of the CDR3 is TGTGCCAGCAGTCCAGGGACAGGGCATCAGCCCCAGCATTTT. This gives the protein CASSPGTGHQPQHF.

This clonotype was counted at least ten times. The chain couples TRBV12-3 or TRBV12-4 to TRBJ2-1; weak D call: TRBD2 (6 bases). The CDR3 runs to 11 residues. V was trimmed by 4 bases and J by 12 bases, leaving 10 bases between them. CDR3: CASSWGDWQFF. CDR3 DNA: TGTGCCAGCAGTTGGGGGGACTGGCAGTTCTTC.

This clonotype was seen repeatedly, ten times or more. The DNA of the CDR3 is TGTGCCAGCAGTTTCTCACGGGTTGGGACGAACACCGGGGAGCTGTTTTTT. Protein product: CASSFSRVGTNTGELFF. The V gene is TRBV12-3 or TRBV12-4, the J gene TRBJ2-2; D call uncertain. The V and J ends lost 3 bases and 0 bases respectively, with 14 bases between them. The CDR3 has 17 amino acids.

On this clonotype: This may come from a read error, since a much larger clone is one base off. This chain joins TRBV27 and TRBJ2-3, with 11 bases identical to TRBD2. The CDR3 runs to 15 residues. The germline V gene has CDR1 MNHEY and CDR2 SMNVEV (reference sequence). The CDR3 DNA follows: TGTGCCAGCAGCCTAGCGGGAGGTATCACAGATACGAAGTATTTT. This gives the protein CASSLAGGITDTKYF.

This clonotype has ten or more counts. V usage is TRBV28 and J usage is TRBJ1-2; no clear D gene. There are 10 residues in the CDR3. Germline assignment: CDR1 MDHEN and CDR2 SYDVKM. Trimming left V 10 bases short and J 7 bases short, with 10 bases between. CDR3 nucleotide sequence: TGTGCCACCCGTTGGACTGGCTACACCTTC. Amino acids: CATRWTGYTF.

This clonotype has ten or more counts. The chain carries TRBV29-1 and TRBJ2-1, with 7 bases aligning to TRBD1. The germline V gene has CDR1 SQVTM and CDR2 ANQGSEA. The ends lost 6 bases at V and 0 bases at J; junction bases unmatched: 5. The CDR3 has 14 residues. The CDR3: CSVDRESSYNEQFF. In nucleotides, the CDR3 is TGCAGCGTCGACAGGGAGAGCTCCTACAATGAGCAGTTCTTC.

In this sample, this clonotype turned up many times. The CDR3 DNA follows: TGTGCCAGCAGCCATACGGGGAATGAGCAGTTCTTC. This encodes CASSHTGNEQFF. This chain links TRBV4-2 with TRBJ2-1; maybe TRBD2 (5 bases). The CDR3 extends over 12 amino acids. V was cut by 3 bases and J by 7 bases, with 7 bases left in between. The germline V gene has CDR1 LGHNA and CDR2 YNFKEQ.